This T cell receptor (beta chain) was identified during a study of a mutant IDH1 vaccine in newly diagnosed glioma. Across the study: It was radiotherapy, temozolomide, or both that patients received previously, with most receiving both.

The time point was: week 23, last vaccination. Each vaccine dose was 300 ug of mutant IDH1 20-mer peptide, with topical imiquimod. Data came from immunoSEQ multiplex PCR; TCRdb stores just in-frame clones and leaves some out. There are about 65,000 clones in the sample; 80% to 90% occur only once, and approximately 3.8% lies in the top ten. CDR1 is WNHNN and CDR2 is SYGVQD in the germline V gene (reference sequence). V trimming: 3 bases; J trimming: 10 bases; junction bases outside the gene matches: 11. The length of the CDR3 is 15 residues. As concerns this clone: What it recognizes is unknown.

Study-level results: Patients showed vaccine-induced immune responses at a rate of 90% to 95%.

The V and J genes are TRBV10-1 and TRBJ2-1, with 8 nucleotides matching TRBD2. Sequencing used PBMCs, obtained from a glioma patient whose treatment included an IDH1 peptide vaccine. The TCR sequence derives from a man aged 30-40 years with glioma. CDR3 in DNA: TGCGCCAGCAGTGAAGGCGGGGGGCCTCAGACGGAGCAGTTCTTC. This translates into CASSEGGGPQTEQFF.